The clone carrying this TCR beta chain was recorded at least ten times. The antigen remains unidentified. Germline V lookup: CDR1 SGHAT, CDR2 FQDESV (reference sequence). V lost 1 base, J lost 4 bases, and 9 bases stayed unmatched. This CDR3 has 17 amino acids. This sample is part of a study of regulatory T cells in long-lasting Graves disease. Findings and limits, study-wide: A greater number of public clonotypes (around 2,700) was shared by persistent patients than by new patients (about 990).

Time point noted: persistent/refractory GD, antithyroid drugs over 5 years with positive TRAb. The TCR library was prepared using RNA isolated from PBMCs. According to the study, TCR beta libraries were built with iRepertoire HTBI primers and CDR3-region Arm-PCR. From the multiplex PCR reads, TCRdb called clonotypes with MiXCR, one entry per CDR3 protein. The sample records about 470,000 distinct CDR3 sequences, about 20% being singletons. This rearrangement joins TRBV11-1 to TRBJ2-5, with 10 bases aligning to TRBD1. The sample in question was peripheral blood mononuclear cells (PBMCs), obtained when the disease was refractory, from a patient treated with antithyroid drugs. The source of this sequence is a female donor with Graves disease. The CDR3 loop is CASSLEGGTGVGETQYF. The CDR3 DNA is TGTGCCAGCAGCTTAGAGGGTGGGACAGGGGTTGGAGAGACCCAGTACTTC.